The 23 T cell receptor beta chains reported below all come from one sample, sequenced in a study of graft-versus-host responses after intestinal transplantation. No antigen has been assigned to these receptors. The assay was immunoSEQ multiplex PCR, and TCRdb's table has in-frame clones only and misses some. This table holds more than 100,000 clones, 85% to 95% found once. Sequences were derived from unstimulated CD8+ T cells sorted from spleen or lymph node cells, sampled before intestinal transplant. These receptors originate from a human donor who received an intestinal transplant.

V gene TRBV28 combines with J gene TRBJ2-3, with 7 bases that match TRBD2. Germline CDR1 MDHEN, CDR2 SYDVKM. J lost 3 bases, V lost 3 bases, and 3 bases had no gene match. CDR3 length equals 14 residues. CDR3: CASSFLGGTDTQYF. DNA of the CDR3: TGTGCCAGCAGTTTCTTGGGGGGGACAGATACGCAGTATTTT.

The chain has TRBV9 and TRBJ2-3; 8 bases fit TRBD2. With V trimmed by 0 bases and J by 3 bases, 6 bases remained unmatched. The length of the CDR3 is 16 residues. The germline gives CDR1 SGDLS, CDR2 YYNGEE. Written as DNA, the CDR3 is TGTGCCAGCAGCGTAGAAGCGGGAGTAAGGACAGATACGCAGTATTTT. Translation gives CASSVEAGVRTDTQYF.

The chain links TRBV25-1 to TRBJ1-3; D is perhaps TRBD1 (5 bases). Germline loops: CDR1 MGHDK, CDR2 SYGVNS. The CDR3 consists of 14 residues. Trimming removed 3 bases from V and 7 bases from J, with 13 bases in between. CDR3 coding DNA: TGTGCCAGCAGTGACGATCAGGGAAGGAACACCATATATTTT. Protein sequence: CASSDDQGRNTIYF.

The gene calls are TRBV25-1 and TRBJ1-2; D ambiguous. This CDR3 is built from 13 residues. With 3 bases removed from V and 3 bases from J, the gap between germline ends came to 8 bases. Germline CDR1 MGHDK, CDR2 SYGVNS. The CDR3 region has the DNA TGTGCCAGCAGTGACGGCAGCTACTATGGCTACACCTTC. Amino acids: CASSDGSYYGYTF.

V is TRBV6-5 and J is TRBJ2-5, with unresolved D. The V gene's germline CDR1 is MNHEY and CDR2 SVGAGI. Trimming stripped 5 bases from V and 0 bases from J, with 10 bases between. This CDR3 has 14 residues. The CDR3 DNA sequence: TGTGCCAGCAGTCCATCGCTGTACCAAGAGACCCAGTACTTC. This sequence encodes CASSPSLYQETQYF.

CDR3 loop: CASRPQLGRGVYNEQFF. The CDR3 DNA reads TGTGCCAGCAGGCCCCAACTCGGGCGAGGAGTCTACAATGAGCAGTTCTTC. The chain is built from TRBV7-9 and TRBJ2-1; D call uncertain. Germline CDR1 reads SEHNR; CDR2 reads FQNEAQ (reference sequence). This CDR3 is 17 amino acids long. V was clipped by 6 bases and J by 3 bases, with 21 bases between them.

The V gene is TRBV7-2, the J gene TRBJ1-4; no reliable D call. Germline V gene sequence: CDR1 SGHTA, CDR2 FQGNSA. V was trimmed by 5 bases and J by 8 bases, leaving 18 bases between them. The CDR3 totals 15 residues. CDR3 sequence reads: CASSPRAGGIEKLFF. The DNA for the CDR3 is TGTGCCAGCAGCCCTAGGGCGGGTGGAATAGAAAAACTGTTTTTT.

V is TRBV7-2 and J is TRBJ1-3; D unclear. CDR3 length: 16 amino acids. CDR1 is SGHTA, CDR2 FQGNSA, per germline. The V and J ends lost 1 base and 2 bases respectively, with 12 bases between them. Here the CDR3 reads CASSLDVGATGNTIYF. The DNA of the CDR3 is TGTGCCAGCAGCTTAGACGTGGGCGCGACTGGAAACACCATATATTTT.

J is TRBJ2-3 and V is TRBV2, with 9 bases lining up with TRBD2. The V segment lost 6 bases and the J segment 0 bases; nucleotides outside the gene matches: 4. There are 15 residues in the CDR3. Germline V CDR1 and CDR2: SNHLY, FYNNEI. The CDR3 loop is CASRGAGGSTDTQYF. DNA of the CDR3: TGTGCCAGCAGGGGAGCGGGAGGCAGCACAGATACGCAGTATTTT.

The J gene is TRBJ2-5, the V gene TRBV7-9, with D maybe TRBD2 (6 bases). V lost 0 bases, J lost 9 bases, and 23 bases lay in between. The CDR3 runs 17 residues. Germline CDR1 SEHNR, CDR2 FQNEAQ (reference sequence). The CDR3, as DNA: TGTGCCAGCAGCTTAGCGATCTTTGTAGCGGAAAGGGAGGCCCAGTACTTC. Protein: CASSLAIFVAEREAQYF.

The genes are TRBV7-9 and TRBJ2-7; no definite D call. Trimming took 3 bases from V and 5 from J, leaving 8 bases between them. The CDR3 runs to 12 residues. Germline-derived CDR1 and CDR2 are SEHNR and FQNEAQ (reference sequence). The CDR3, as DNA: TGTGCCAGCAGCTTCCGCCCCGACGAGCAGTACTTC. It specifies CASSFRPDEQYF.

V usage is TRBV19 and J usage is TRBJ2-3, with 12 bases lining up with TRBD2. This CDR3 comprises 17 residues. Germline assignment: CDR1 LNHDA and CDR2 SQIVND (reference sequence). The trim removed 5 bases at V and 5 bases at J, leaving 11 bases unmatched. The DNA for the CDR3 is TGTGCCAGTAGTTCCGGCGGACTAGCGGGACCCCAAGATACGCAGTATTTT. Protein: CASSSGGLAGPQDTQYF.

The chain uses TRBV28 and TRBJ1-4; D uncertain. The CDR3 runs 13 residues. Germline V gene data show CDR1 as MDHEN and CDR2 as SYDVKM. V dropped 2 bases and J dropped 5 bases, with 6 bases sitting between them. The CDR3 coding sequence is TGTGCCAGCAGTTTAACCGGGAATGAAAAACTGTTTTTT. Translating gives CASSLTGNEKLFF.

The chain uses TRBV4-2 and TRBJ1-2, with 7 bases fitting TRBD1. This CDR3 is 15 amino acids long. Germline V gene data show CDR1 as LGHNA and CDR2 as YNFKEQ. V shed 4 bases and J 3 bases; nucleotides not matched to a gene: 8. The CDR3 spells CASSPGVGTDYGYTF. In DNA form, the CDR3 reads TGTGCCAGCAGCCCCGGTGTAGGGACAGACTATGGCTACACCTTC.

The chain uses TRBV5-6 and TRBJ2-5; D uncertain. The end of the DNA fits TRBJ2-7 better, so the J call may be wrong. This CDR3 is 12 amino acids long. CDR1 SGHDT and CDR2 YYEEEE come from the germline V gene. The CDR3 bases are TGTGCCAGCAGCTTGCAGGCCTACGAGCAGTACTTC. Translating gives CASSLQAYEQYF.

The CDR3 bases are TGTGCCAGCAGCTTAGGGACTAGCGGGAGCAATGAGCAGTTCTTC. It encodes CASSLGTSGSNEQFF. The genes are TRBV5-6 and TRBJ2-1; 14 bases map to TRBD2. The V and J ends lost 2 bases and 6 bases, in that order; junction bases with no gene match: 1. CDR3 length: 15 residues. Germline CDR1 SGHDT, CDR2 YYEEEE.

The gene calls are TRBV29-1 and TRBJ2-5, with TRBD2 matching 11 bases. The CDR3 runs to 15 residues. The germline CDR1 and CDR2 sequences are SQVTM and ANQGSEA. Trimming removed 6 bases from V and 2 bases from J; junction bases left unmatched: 8. The CDR3 reads CSVVTSGNSQETQYF. In DNA, the CDR3 is TGCAGCGTCGTGACTAGCGGGAACTCTCAAGAGACCCAGTACTTC. Variable domain in full (rest from reference TRBV29-1 and TRBJ2-5): SAVISQKPSRDICQRGTSLTIQCQVDSQVTMMFWYRQQPGQSLTLIATANQGSEATYESGFVIDKFPISRPNLTFSTLTVSNMSPEDSSIYLCSVVTSGNSQETQYFGPGTRLLVL.

The V gene is TRBV4-1, the J gene TRBJ1-2, with 7 positions matching TRBD1. The germline V gene encodes CDR1 MGHRA and CDR2 YSYEKL. After removal of 3 bases from V and 1 base from J, the junction contained 5 bases not matched to a gene. The CDR3 loop spans 15 amino acids. CDR3: CASSHQGVSNYGYTF. The CDR3 region has the DNA TGCGCCAGCAGCCATCAGGGGGTTAGTAACTATGGCTACACCTTC.

The rearrangement joins TRBV4-2 to TRBJ2-7, with 7 bases lining up with TRBD1. Trimming took 3 bases from V and 2 from J; bases not matched to a gene: 7. This CDR3 has 15 residues. The V gene's germline CDR1 is LGHNA and CDR2 YNFKEQ. DNA for the CDR3: TGTGCCAGCAGCCAGACCGGGACAGAAACCTACGAGCAGTACTTC. This encodes CASSQTGTETYEQYF.

The chain combines TRBV15 with TRBJ2-7, with 8 bases matching TRBD1. This CDR3 region has 15 residues. The germline CDR1 and CDR2 sequences are LNHNV and YYDKDF (reference sequence). V lost 0 bases, J lost 3 bases, and 4 bases stayed unmatched. The CDR3, as DNA: TGTGCCACCAGCAGAGATCAGGGGGCCGTCTACGAGCAGTACTTC. Its translation is CATSRDQGAVYEQYF.

This chain connects TRBV4-1 to TRBJ1-6; D gene uncertain. The length of the CDR3 is 15 residues. Germline CDR1 MGHRA, CDR2 YSYEKL. V lost 1 base to trimming and J lost 10 bases, with 14 bases between them. The CDR3 DNA is TGCGCCAGCAGCCAAGGGACGGAGTTTAGCTCACCCCTCCACTTT. This translates into CASSQGTEFSSPLHF.

The chain combines TRBV30 with TRBJ1-5; D possibly corresponds to TRBD1 (6 bases). Trimming removed 3 bases at V and 3 bases at J, with 15 bases between. CDR3 length: 15 residues. CDR1 is GTSNPN, CDR2 SVGIG, per germline (reference sequence). The CDR3 DNA reads as TGTGCCTGGAGCCTCTCCGACAGGTTCAATCAGCCCCAGCATTTT. It specifies CAWSLSDRFNQPQHF.

V usage is TRBV6-5 and J usage is TRBJ1-5, with TRBD1 as a possible D gene (6 bases). CDR1 MNHEY and CDR2 SVGAGI come from the germline V gene. The CDR3 loop spans 14 amino acids. Trimming removed 6 bases from V and 7 bases from J, with 16 bases in between. CDR3: CASRPTGNSQPQHF. The DNA of the CDR3 is TGTGCCAGCAGACCTACAGGGAATAGCCAGCCCCAGCATTTT.